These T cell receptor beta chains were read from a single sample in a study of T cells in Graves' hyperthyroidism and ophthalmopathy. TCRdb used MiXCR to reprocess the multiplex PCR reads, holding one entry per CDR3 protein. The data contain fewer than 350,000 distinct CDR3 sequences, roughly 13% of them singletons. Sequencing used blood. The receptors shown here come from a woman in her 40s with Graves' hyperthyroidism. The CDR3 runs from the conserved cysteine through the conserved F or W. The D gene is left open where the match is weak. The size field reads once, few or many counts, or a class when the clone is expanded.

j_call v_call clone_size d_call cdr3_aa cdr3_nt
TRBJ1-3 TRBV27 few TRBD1 CASSPDRLGNTIYF TGTGCCAGCAGCCCGGACAGGCTCGGAAACACCATATATTTT
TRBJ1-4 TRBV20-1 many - CSASLARPGEKLFF TGCAGTGCTAGCCTCGCCCGGCCGGGAGAAAAACTGTTTTTT
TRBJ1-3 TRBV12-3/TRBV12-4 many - CASRTRVDSGNTIYF TGTGCCAGCAGAACCAGGGTAGACTCTGGAAACACCATATATTTT
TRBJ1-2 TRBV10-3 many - CAISEREVDYGYTF TGTGCCATCAGTGAGAGGGAGGTCGACTATGGCTACACCTTC
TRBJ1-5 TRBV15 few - CATSRWRPYSNQSQHF TGTGCCACCAGCCGATGGCGGCCTTATAGCAATCAGTCCCAGCATTTT
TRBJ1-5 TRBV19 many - CASSQGRPQAAQHF TGTGCCAGTTCGCAAGGGAGGCCTCAAGCGGCCCAGCATTTT
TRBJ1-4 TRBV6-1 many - CASSEARGSPPTKLFF TGTGCCAGCAGTGAAGCCAGGGGAAGCCCCCCTACAAAACTGTTTTTT
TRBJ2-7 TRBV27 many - CASSSPVGTHEQYF TGTGCCAGCAGCTCACCCGTGGGAACCCACGAGCAGTACTTC
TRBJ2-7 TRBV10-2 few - CASSEVAELREQYF TGCGCCAGCAGTGAGGTAGCGGAGCTGAGGGAGCAGTACTTC
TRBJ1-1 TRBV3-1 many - CASSQEVGRAFF TGTGCCAGCAGCCAAGAAGTCGGCAGAGCTTTCTTT
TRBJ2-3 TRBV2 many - CASQGGGTDTQYF TGTGCCAGCCAAGGAGGGGGCACAGATACGCAGTATTTT
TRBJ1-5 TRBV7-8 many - CASSLGTEYSNQPQHF TGTGCCAGCAGCTTAGGGACGGAATATAGCAATCAGCCCCAGCATTTT
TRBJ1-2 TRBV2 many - CASATVYAENYGYTF TGTGCCAGCGCAACCGTTTACGCAGAAAACTATGGCTACACCTTC
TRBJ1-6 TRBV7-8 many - CASSLSGGIGHNSPLHF TGTGCCAGCAGCTTAAGCGGGGGAATAGGGCATAATTCACCCCTCCACTTT
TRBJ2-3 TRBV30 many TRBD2 CAWSVSGRGDTQYF TGTGCCTGGAGTGTTAGCGGGAGAGGGGATACGCAGTATTTT
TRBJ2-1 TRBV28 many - CASSLLMESDNEQFF TGTGCCAGCAGTTTACTTATGGAAAGCGACAATGAGCAGTTCTTC
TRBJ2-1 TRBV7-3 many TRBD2 CASSLLAGMDEQFF TGTGCCAGCAGCTTACTAGCGGGTATGGATGAGCAGTTCTTC
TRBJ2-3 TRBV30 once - CAWSVRSTDTQYF TGTGCCTGGAGTGTACGGAGCACAGATACGCAGTATTTT